These 12 T cell receptor beta chains were sequenced from one sample in a study of shared clonotypes between healthy human individuals (dated by TCRdb to 2019 to 2021). Receptors were amplified or captured by the immunoSEQ multiplex PCR assay. TCRdb's version of the immuneACCESS table is confined to in-frame rearrangements and falls short of the full clone set. An unresolved V gene accounts for under half of the shortfall where checked; the remainder is of unknown origin. The sample contains 300,000 to 350,000 clones, more than 60% of them found a single time. The top ten constitute roughly 10% of the sample. The material sequenced was memory CD4+ T cells sorted from blood. What this sample's cell subset or site label stands for: CD45RA-negative fraction. The receptors here all came from a man aged 25-40 years in good health.

The chain employs TRBV11-2 and TRBJ2-7; 13 positions match TRBD2. V lost 5 bases and J lost 5; bases outside the gene matches: 6. The CDR3 length is 15 residues. Germline V lookup: CDR1 SGHAT, CDR2 FQNNGV. In DNA form, the CDR3 reads TGTGCCAGCAGCCAGGGACTAGCGGGAAACCACGAGCAGTACTTC. As protein: CASSQGLAGNHEQYF. Full variable domain (outside the CDR3, taken from reference TRBV11-2 and TRBJ2-7): EAGVAQSPRYKIIEKRQSVAFWCNPISGHATLYWYQQILGQGPKLLIQFQNNGVVDDSQLPKDRFSAERLKGVDSTLKIQPAKLEDSAVYLCASSQGLAGNHEQYFGPGTRLTVT.

CDR3 sequence reads: CASSGSSYEQYF. The CDR3 DNA is TGTGCCAGCAGTGGATCCTCCTACGAGCAGTACTTC. The chain has TRBV28 and TRBJ2-7; D remains ambiguous. The CDR3 extends over 12 amino acids. The V and J ends lost 5 bases and 0 bases respectively, with 5 bases between them. The germline V gene encodes CDR1 MDHEN and CDR2 SYDVKM.

This chain connects TRBV6-1 to TRBJ1-3; D is possibly TRBD1 (5 bases). Trimming left V 2 bases short and J 0 bases short, with 8 bases between. Germline CDR1 reads MNHNS; CDR2 reads SASEGT. The CDR3 is 15 amino acids. The DNA for the CDR3 is TGTGCCAGCAGTGAACAGGGCACCTCTGGAAACACCATATATTTT. It is translated as CASSEQGTSGNTIYF.

V usage is TRBV2 and J usage is TRBJ2-7; weak D call: TRBD1 (6 bases). V was clipped by 4 bases and J by 2 bases, with 12 bases between them. CDR3 size: 14 residues. In germline, CDR1 is SNHLY, CDR2 FYNNEI. CDR3 residues: CASSAGAKAYEQYF. CDR3 nucleotides: TGTGCCAGCAGTGCAGGGGCGAAGGCCTACGAGCAGTACTTC.

The chain recombines TRBV28 with TRBJ2-7; TRBD1 matches at 8 bases. Looked up from germline, CDR1 is MDHEN and CDR2 is SYDVKM. V lost 5 bases and J lost 1; bases outside the gene matches: 10. CDR3 size: 16 residues. The CDR3 DNA reads TGTGCCAGCAGTATCCGACCGGGACAGGTTTCCTACGAGCAGTACTTC. It codes for CASSIRPGQVSYEQYF.

This clone was picked up a small number of times. The chain recombines TRBV6-1 with TRBJ2-7; a weak D match, TRBD1 (6 bases). CDR3 length: 15 residues. CDR1 MNHNS and CDR2 SASEGT come from the germline V gene. V was pared by 5 bases and J by 3 bases, with 17 bases between. The CDR3 DNA reads TGTGCCAGCAGTCAAACAGGGACCGATCTCTACGAGCAGTACTTC. Protein sequence: CASSQTGTDLYEQYF.

About this clone itself: This may be a read error, as it is one base from a much larger clone. The CDR3 bases are TGCGCCAGCAGCACGGGACAGGGCACCGGGGAGCTGTTTTTT. Amino acid sequence: CASSTGQGTGELFF. The chain employs TRBV5-1 and TRBJ2-2, with 9 bases matching TRBD1. Looked up from germline, CDR1 is SGHRS and CDR2 is YFSETQ. V gave up 4 bases and J gave up 4 bases; unmatched junction bases: 2. The CDR3 consists of 14 residues.

The chain uses TRBV4-1 and TRBJ2-7, with TRBD2 matching over 9 bases. This CDR3 is built from 17 residues. Germline V gene lookup returns CDR1 MGHRA and CDR2 YSYEKL. The J segment lost 5 bases and the V segment lost 2 bases, leaving 13 bases of the junction unmatched. This CDR3 is CASSQINLGLAVDEQYF. As DNA, the CDR3 is TGCGCCAGCAGCCAAATAAACTTGGGACTAGCCGTCGACGAGCAGTACTTC.

The gene calls are TRBV5-1 and TRBJ1-3; D gene ambiguous. The germline V gene has CDR1 SGHRS and CDR2 YFSETQ. Trimming removed 0 bases from V and 0 bases from J, with 13 bases in between. This CDR3 contains 17 residues. The CDR3 sequence is CASSLAAEHSSGNTIYF. In DNA form, the CDR3 reads TGCGCCAGCAGCTTGGCCGCGGAGCATAGCTCTGGAAACACCATATATTTT.

This clone was counted once. The chain links TRBV27 to TRBJ1-2; tentative D call: TRBD1 (6 bases). Germline CDR1 is MNHEY and CDR2 is SMNVEV (reference sequence). Trimming shortened V by 5 bases and J by 3 bases, and 10 bases separated the two germline ends. This CDR3 comprises 13 residues. The CDR3 spells CASSTDRDYGYTF. CDR3 nucleotide sequence: TGTGCCAGCAGTACGGACAGAGACTATGGCTACACCTTC.

This clone appeared a few times. V and J are TRBV7-8 and TRBJ2-7; TRBD1 or TRBD2 may be the D gene (5 bases each). Germline-derived CDR1 and CDR2 are SGHVS and FQNEAQ. V lost 1 base and J lost 3, with 16 bases in between. The CDR3 extends over 16 amino acids. Written as DNA, the CDR3 is TGTGCCAGCAGCTTAGTAGTACTAGTCCAGGGCTACGAGCAGTACTTC. Translated, it gives CASSLVVLVQGYEQYF.

The V gene is TRBV30, the J gene TRBJ1-4, with D possibly being TRBD1 (5 bases). CDR1 GTSNPN and CDR2 SVGIG come from the germline V gene (reference sequence). The germline V and J ends were trimmed by 0 bases and 6 bases, with 17 bases remaining between them. The CDR3 runs 16 residues. The CDR3 nucleotides read TGTGCCTGGAGTGTACAAAGGGGACTCAAGCATGAAAAACTGTTTTTT. Translated: CAWSVQRGLKHEKLFF.